The next 8 T cell receptor beta chains were all read from a single sample in a study of blood T cell repertoires in COVID-19. Clones were sequenced by immunoSEQ multiplex PCR, and TCRdb holds only the in-frame ones, with some missing. The data contain around 340,000 clones, roughly 87% of them singletons. Sequenced material: peripheral blood. The receptors stem from an older woman with COVID-19, enrolled during active disease.

The CDR3 nucleotides are TGTGCCAGCACGCCTAGGGGGGGTTCTCAGAGCTACACCTTC. The encoded protein is CASTPRGGSQSYTF. The chain employs TRBV2 and TRBJ1-2; tentatively, D is TRBD1 (6 bases). This CDR3 region has 14 residues. Looked up from germline, CDR1 is SNHLY and CDR2 is FYNNEI. The ends were cut back, 7 bases at V and 9 bases at J, with 21 bases in the middle.

The chain recombines TRBV11-3 with TRBJ2-3; TRBD2 agrees at 13 bases. The CDR3 is 16 amino acids. V dropped 5 bases and J dropped 4; count of bases not matched to a gene: 6. Germline V gives CDR1 SGHNT, CDR2 YENEEA. CDR3 sequence (DNA): TGTGCCAGCAGCCTACTAGCGGGGGGGCGGGCAGATACGCAGTATTTT. Protein product: CASSLLAGGRADTQYF.

This chain connects TRBV7-8 to TRBJ1-1, with 7 bases aligning to TRBD1. CDR1 SGHVS and CDR2 FQNEAQ come from the germline V gene. The trim removed 5 bases at V and 1 base at J, leaving 4 bases unmatched. CDR3 length: 14 residues. This CDR3 is CASSPGQRNTEAFF. The CDR3 coding sequence is TGTGCCAGCAGCCCGGGACAGCGGAACACTGAAGCTTTCTTT.

V gene TRBV18 combines with J gene TRBJ1-1; no clear D gene. This CDR3 spans 14 amino acids. Per the germline V gene, CDR1 is KGHSH and CDR2 is LQKENI. V lost 2 bases to trimming and J lost 3 bases, with 10 bases between them. The CDR3 spells CASSPVDGYTEAFF. The CDR3 DNA follows: TGTGCCAGCTCACCAGTTGACGGGTACACTGAAGCTTTCTTT.

The J gene is TRBJ1-6, the V gene TRBV3-1 (or the pseudogene TRBV3-2); 10 positions agree with TRBD1. There are 14 residues in the CDR3. The V segment lost 3 bases and the J segment 10 bases; nucleotides outside the gene matches: 3. CDR1 and CDR2 from the germline V gene are LGHDT and YNNKEL (reference sequence). The CDR3 loop reads CASSQTGGESPLHF. CDR3 nucleotide sequence: TGTGCCAGCAGCCAGACAGGGGGCGAGTCACCCCTCCACTTT.

This clone was counted once. This chain connects TRBV28 to TRBJ2-1; TRBD2 aligns across 12 bases. This CDR3 region has 16 residues. The V gene's germline CDR1 is MDHEN and CDR2 SYDVKM. The J segment lost 4 bases and the V segment lost 7 bases, leaving 8 bases of the junction unmatched. CDR3 in DNA: TGTGCCAGCAACCAACTAGCGGGGGGACCTTACAATGAGCAGTTCTTC. Protein: CASNQLAGGPYNEQFF.

The chain uses TRBV12-3 or TRBV12-4 and TRBJ2-7, with 8 bases fitting TRBD1. V lost 7 bases, J lost 6 bases, and 5 bases stayed unmatched. The CDR3 consists of 12 residues. Written as DNA, the CDR3 is TGTGCCAGCAAGGACAGGGTAGGCGAGCAGTACTTC. Residues: CASKDRVGEQYF.

J is TRBJ1-2 and V is TRBV30; D remains ambiguous. Germline values: CDR1 GTSNPN, CDR2 SVGIG (reference sequence). The ends were cut back, 4 bases at V and 7 bases at J, with 13 bases in the middle. The CDR3 is made up of 12 amino acids. CDR3 loop: CAWNGQEAGYTF. The CDR3 DNA follows: TGTGCCTGGAATGGTCAGGAGGCTGGCTACACCTTC.